This TCR beta chain was captured by sequencing in a study of shared clonotypes between healthy human individuals. Study-level information: Per-donor plates numbered three CD4 naive, three CD4 memory, two CD8 naive and one CD8 memory.

Every contributor of samples was a Caucasian grown-up residing in Nashville, Tennessee. Sorted subsets were amplified in replicate PCRs using around 0.2 ug DNA, 32,000 or so T cell genomes. Method: immunoSEQ multiplex PCR; TCRdb's copy keeps in-frame clones and lacks some. This sample has around 1,000,000 clones, with 60% to 85% found just once. The germline CDR1 and CDR2 sequences are SGHTA and FQGNSA. The CDR3 consists of 13 residues. Trimming at V came to 4 bases and at J to 4 bases, leaving 0 bases not matched to a gene. The receptor's source is a man aged 18 to 35 in good health. Some clones in this sample may be carry-over from other donors' samples. The V call is TRBV7-2, the J call TRBJ2-5, with 10 bases that match TRBD2. Source material: memory CD4+ T cells from PBMCs. Subset of the sample: CD45RA-negative fraction. The CDR3 DNA is TGTGCCAGCAGCTGGACTAGCGGAGAGACCCAGTACTTC. Translating it yields CASSWTSGETQYF.